This T cell receptor (beta chain) stems from a study of blood T cell repertoires in COVID-19. About the research overall: The origin of the acute and convalescent COVID-19 samples was the United States, Italy and Spain.

Germline assignment: CDR1 SQVTM and CDR2 ANQGSEA. The V and J ends lost 3 bases and 3 bases respectively, with 6 bases between them. The CDR3 has 11 residues. Enrollment of patients from Seattle took place during active infection, with longitudinal follow-up. TCRdb's copy holds only in-frame clones and misses some; the assay was immunoSEQ multiplex PCR. The sample shows around 280,000 clones, roughly 86% of them seen only once. The sequenced sample consisted of peripheral blood. The clonotype was recovered from a woman in her 30s with COVID-19, enrolled during active disease. The chain uses TRBV29-1 and TRBJ2-7, with D perhaps TRBD2 (5 bases). CDR3 loop: CSVDEGYEQYF. Written as DNA, the CDR3 is TGCAGCGTTGATGAGGGCTACGAGCAGTACTTC.